The source of this T cell receptor beta chain is a study of technical replicates of blood from four donors. Method: immunoSEQ multiplex PCR; TCRdb's copy keeps in-frame clones and lacks some. The sample consists of 87,000 or so clones, 92% of them appearing once. The CDR3 runs to 14 residues. Germline V gene sequence: CDR1 MNHEY, CDR2 SMNVEV (reference sequence). V was pared by 2 bases and J by 0 bases, with 8 bases between. Sequenced input: T cells isolated from PBMCs. The V call is TRBV27, the J call TRBJ2-7; tentative D call: TRBD2 (6 bases). This clonotype was sampled from a human donor in good health. CDR3: CASSLDGSSYEQYF. CDR3 DNA: TGTGCCAGCAGTTTAGACGGGAGCTCCTACGAGCAGTACTTC.